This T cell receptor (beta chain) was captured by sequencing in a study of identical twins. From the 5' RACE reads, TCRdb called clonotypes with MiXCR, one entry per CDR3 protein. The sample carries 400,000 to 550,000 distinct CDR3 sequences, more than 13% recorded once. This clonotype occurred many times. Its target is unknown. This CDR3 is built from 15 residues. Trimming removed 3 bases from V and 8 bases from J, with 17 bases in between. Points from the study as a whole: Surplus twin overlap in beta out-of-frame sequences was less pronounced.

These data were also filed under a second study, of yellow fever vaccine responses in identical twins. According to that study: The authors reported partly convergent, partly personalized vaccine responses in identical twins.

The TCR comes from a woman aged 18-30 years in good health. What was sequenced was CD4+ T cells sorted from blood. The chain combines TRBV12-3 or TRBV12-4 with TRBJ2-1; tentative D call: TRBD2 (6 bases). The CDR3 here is CASSFLGLGRDEQFF. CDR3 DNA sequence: TGTGCCAGCAGTTTCCTGGGACTGGGAAGGGATGAGCAGTTCTTC.